The next 18 T cell receptor beta chains were all read from a single sample in a study of regulatory T cells in long-lasting Graves disease. The authors built TCR beta libraries using iRepertoire HTBI primers and Arm-PCR of CDR3 regions. MiXCR, run by TCRdb on the multiplex PCR reads, gives a single entry per CDR3 protein. Among 300,000 to 500,000 distinct CDR3 sequences listed, less than 25% were seen once. Documented time point: persistent/refractory GD, antithyroid drugs over 5 years with positive TRAb. PBMCs were the source of the RNA used for TCR sequencing. The sequenced sample was peripheral blood mononuclear cells (PBMCs), obtained when the disease was refractory, from a patient treated with antithyroid drugs. These receptors all stem from a female donor with Graves disease.

This clonotype has at least ten counts. The rearrangement joins TRBV12-3 or TRBV12-4 to TRBJ2-2; 10 bases fit TRBD2. Unmatched junction bases numbered 8, after V lost 7 bases and J lost 6 bases. The CDR3 is 15 residues long. The CDR3 sequence is CASTASGSGAGELFF. CDR3 in DNA: TGTGCCAGCACCGCTAGCGGGAGCGGCGCCGGGGAGCTGTTTTTT.

This chain links TRBV30 with TRBJ2-5; D is possibly TRBD1 (6 bases). Trimming removed 0 bases at V and 3 bases at J, with 11 bases between. Germline CDR1 reads GTSNPN; CDR2 reads SVGIG (reference sequence). The CDR3 sequence is 14 residues long. The CDR3 sequence is CAWSVRRGEETQYF. CDR3 nucleotide sequence: TGTGCCTGGAGTGTACGCAGGGGTGAAGAGACCCAGTACTTC. Complete variable domain (other parts from reference TRBV30 and TRBJ2-5): SQTIHQWPATLVQPVGSPLSLECTVEGTSNPNLYWYRQAAGRGLQLLFYSVGIGQISSEVPQNLSASRPQDRQFILSSKKLLLSDSGFYLCAWSVRRGEETQYFGPGTRLLVL.

This clonotype was counted at least ten times. The chain recombines TRBV18 with TRBJ2-7, with TRBD1 matching over 8 bases. The length of the CDR3 is 12 residues. The V segment lost 5 bases and the J segment 9 bases; nucleotides outside the gene matches: 6. CDR1 and CDR2 (germline): KGHSH, LQKENI. DNA for the CDR3: TGTGCCAGCTCAACCGGACAGGGTTGGCAGTACTTC. Its protein is CASSTGQGWQYF.

This clonotype was found a few times. The genes are TRBV27 and TRBJ1-6, with no clear D. The CDR3 spans 12 residues. V was clipped by 5 bases and J by 8 bases, with 7 bases between them. Germline V gives CDR1 MNHEY, CDR2 SMNVEV (reference sequence). For the CDR3, the DNA is TGTGCCAGCAGTCGACCCGATTCACCCCTCCACTTT. Translated: CASSRPDSPLHF.

This clonotype was counted at least ten times. This rearrangement joins TRBV12-3 or TRBV12-4 to TRBJ1-5; possible D gene TRBD1, 5 bases. The V end was cut by 0 bases, the J end by 7 bases, with 13 bases between. The CDR3 consists of 15 residues. The CDR3 region has the DNA TGTGCCAGCAGTTTAGCAATGGGACCAGGGCAGCCCCAGCATTTT. This gives the protein CASSLAMGPGQPQHF.

The sample holds a few counts of this clonotype. The rearrangement joins TRBV20-1 to TRBJ2-7; 7 bases are a match to TRBD1. The CDR3 covers 16 residues. V dropped 0 bases and J dropped 4; count of bases not matched to a gene: 12. The germline CDR1 and CDR2 sequences are DFQATT and SNEGSKA (reference sequence). CDR3 coding DNA: TGCAGTGCTAGAGATCCGACGTCGGGACAGAATTACGAGCAGTACTTC. This translates into CSARDPTSGQNYEQYF.

The chain recombines TRBV10-3 with TRBJ1-5; tentative D call: TRBD1 (5 bases). CDR1 is ENHRY, CDR2 SYGVKD, per germline. The CDR3 is made up of 15 amino acids. V was shortened by 2 bases and J by 0 bases, with 8 bases between the two germline ends. The CDR3 DNA reads TGTGCCATCAGTGAGGGGGGGAGTAGCAATCAGCCCCAGCATTTT. Residues: CAISEGGSSNQPQHF.

This clonotype has just a few counts. The V and J genes are TRBV6-1 and TRBJ2-2; TRBD1 is a possible D gene (5 bases). Trimming took off 6 bases at V and 5 bases at J, with 10 bases between the two ends. CDR1 is MNHNS and CDR2 is SASEGT in the germline V gene. There are 13 residues in the CDR3. In DNA form, the CDR3 reads TGTGCCAGCAGAGGCAGGGCGACCGGGGAGCTGTTTTTT. Protein sequence: CASRGRATGELFF.

This clonotype was detected ten times or more. The chain recombines TRBV10-2 with TRBJ2-7; 10 bases line up with TRBD2. V gave up 6 bases and J gave up 4 bases; unmatched junction bases: 0. The CDR3 has 12 residues. Germline CDR1 reads WSHSY; CDR2 reads SAAADI. The CDR3 reads CASRLAGYEQYF. In DNA form, the CDR3 reads TGCGCCAGCAGACTAGCGGGGTACGAGCAGTACTTC.

Only a few counts were recorded for this clonotype. V gene TRBV6-1 combines with J gene TRBJ2-5; 9 nucleotides line up with TRBD1. This CDR3 comprises 16 residues. With 6 bases clipped from V and 5 bases from J, the junction kept 13 bases outside the gene matches. Germline CDR1 MNHNS, CDR2 SASEGT. CDR3 protein: CASSKPPGTGTETQYF. CDR3 in DNA: TGTGCCAGCAGCAAACCGCCCGGGACAGGGACCGAGACCCAGTACTTC.

This clonotype has at least ten counts. The chain couples TRBV6-9 to TRBJ1-5; unclear D gene. The V end lost 2 bases, the J end lost 1 base, and 9 bases lay between the germline ends. From germline, CDR1 is MNHGY and CDR2 SVAAGI. This CDR3 contains 15 residues. This CDR3 reads CASSYVGISNQPQHF. The CDR3 bases are TGTGCCAGCAGTTATGTCGGGATAAGCAATCAGCCCCAGCATTTT.

This clonotype was counted between two and nine times. The chain carries TRBV19 and TRBJ2-3; D is unclear. The CDR3 runs 13 residues. Germline CDR1 and CDR2: LNHDA and SQIVND (reference sequence). Deletions cut 3 bases from V and 4 bases from J, with 8 bases between. CDR3 region: CASSMILADTQYF. The DNA of the CDR3 is TGTGCCAGTAGTATGATTCTGGCAGATACGCAGTATTTT.

This clonotype was seen a few times. The rearrangement links TRBV11-2 to TRBJ2-2; 12 nucleotides align to TRBD2. The CDR3 consists of 16 residues. Unmatched junction bases numbered 7, after V lost 5 bases and J lost 6 bases. The V gene's germline CDR1 is SGHAT and CDR2 FQNNGV. This chain's CDR3 is CASSVLAGGLAGELFF. CDR3 bases: TGTGCCAGCAGCGTACTAGCGGGAGGTTTGGCCGGGGAGCTGTTTTTT.

The chain combines TRBV4-3 with TRBJ2-7; no clear D. Looked up from germline, CDR1 is LGHNA and CDR2 is YSLEER. The CDR3 sequence is 15 residues long. Trimming left V 0 bases short and J 5 bases short, with 14 bases between. CDR3 sequence (DNA): TGCGCCAGCAGCCAAGACCGGAACTTCCTCGACGAGCAGTACTTC. Translated: CASSQDRNFLDEQYF.

This rearrangement joins TRBV7-2 to TRBJ2-7; 11 positions agree with TRBD1. The CDR3 sequence is 15 residues long. Per the germline V gene, CDR1 is SGHTA and CDR2 is FQGNSA. The junction had 10 bases not matched to a gene; V was cut back by 5 bases and J by 7 bases. The CDR3, as DNA: TGTGCCAGCAGCACTGGACAGGGGGCGCGTGGGGAGCAGTACTTC. Its translation is CASSTGQGARGEQYF.

The chain carries TRBV20-1 and TRBJ2-5, with a weak D call TRBD2 (6 bases). The CDR3 sequence is 15 residues long. The germline V gene encodes CDR1 DFQATT and CDR2 SNEGSKA (reference sequence). V lost 3 bases and J lost 1, with 15 bases in between. In nucleotides, the CDR3 is TGCAGTGCTAGTACGGGACTGAGGGGCCAAGAGACCCAGTACTTC. Amino acid sequence: CSASTGLRGQETQYF.

This clonotype was picked up many times. The chain carries TRBV12-3 or TRBV12-4 and TRBJ2-4, with TRBD2 identical over 8 bases. CDR3 length equals 17 residues. The ends lost 5 bases at V and 2 bases at J; junction bases unmatched: 11. The CDR3 loop is CASSGMSGSFSKNIQYF. The CDR3 DNA follows: TGTGCCAGCAGTGGAATGAGCGGGAGCTTTTCCAAAAACATTCAGTACTTC.

The sample holds many counts of this clonotype. The V call is TRBV20-1, the J call TRBJ2-7; TRBD2 is a possible D gene (6 bases). Looked up from germline, CDR1 is DFQATT and CDR2 is SNEGSKA (reference sequence). This CDR3 is built from 13 residues. Trimming removed 5 bases at V and 3 bases at J, with 14 bases between. Here the CDR3 DNA reads TGCAGTGCTCCCGGGACTCCGGGCTACGAGCAGTACTTC. Translation gives CSAPGTPGYEQYF.